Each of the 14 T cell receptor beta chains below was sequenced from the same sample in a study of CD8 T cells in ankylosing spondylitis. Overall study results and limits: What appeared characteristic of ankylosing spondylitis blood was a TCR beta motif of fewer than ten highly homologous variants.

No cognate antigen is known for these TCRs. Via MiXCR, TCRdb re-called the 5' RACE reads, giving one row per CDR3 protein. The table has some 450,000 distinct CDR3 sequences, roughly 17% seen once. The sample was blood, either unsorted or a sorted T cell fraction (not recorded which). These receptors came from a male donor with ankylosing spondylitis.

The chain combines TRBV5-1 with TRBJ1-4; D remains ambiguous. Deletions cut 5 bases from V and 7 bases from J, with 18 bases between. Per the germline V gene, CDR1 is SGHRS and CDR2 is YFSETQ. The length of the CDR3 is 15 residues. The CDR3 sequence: CASSFSLGSGEKLFF. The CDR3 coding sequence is TGCGCCAGCAGTTTTAGTTTGGGTTCGGGTGAAAAACTGTTTTTT.

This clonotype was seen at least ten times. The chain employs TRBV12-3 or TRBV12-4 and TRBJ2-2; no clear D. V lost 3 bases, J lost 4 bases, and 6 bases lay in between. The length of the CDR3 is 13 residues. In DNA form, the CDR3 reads TGTGCCAGCAGTTTTTCCCCCACCGGGGAGCTGTTTTTT. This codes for CASSFSPTGELFF.

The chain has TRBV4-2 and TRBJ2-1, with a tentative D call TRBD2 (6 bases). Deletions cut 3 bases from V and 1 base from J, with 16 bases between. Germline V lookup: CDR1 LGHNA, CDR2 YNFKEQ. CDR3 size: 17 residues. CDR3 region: CASSQDQLAGSYNEQFF. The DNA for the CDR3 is TGTGCCAGCAGCCAGGACCAACTAGCTGGATCCTACAATGAGCAGTTCTTC.

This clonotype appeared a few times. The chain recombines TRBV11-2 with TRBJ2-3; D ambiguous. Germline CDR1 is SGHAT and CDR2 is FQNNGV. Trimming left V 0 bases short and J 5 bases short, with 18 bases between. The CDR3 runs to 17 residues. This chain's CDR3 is CASSLDAVTWVLDTQYF. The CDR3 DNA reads TGTGCCAGCAGCTTAGACGCTGTGACTTGGGTTTTAGATACGCAGTATTTT.

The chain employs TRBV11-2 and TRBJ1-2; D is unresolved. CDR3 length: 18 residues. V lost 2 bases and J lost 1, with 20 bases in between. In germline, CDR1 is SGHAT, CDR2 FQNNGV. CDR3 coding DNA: TGTGCCAGCAGCTTATGGGTCGCAGATTCATTTAGTAACTATGGCTACACCTTC. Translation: CASSLWVADSFSNYGYTF. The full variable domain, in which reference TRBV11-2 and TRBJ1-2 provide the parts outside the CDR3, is EAGVAQSPRYKIIEKRQSVAFWCNPISGHATLYWYQQILGQGPKLLIQFQNNGVVDDSQLPKDRFSAERLKGVDSTLKIQPAKLEDSAVYLCASSLWVADSFSNYGYTFGSGTRLTVV.

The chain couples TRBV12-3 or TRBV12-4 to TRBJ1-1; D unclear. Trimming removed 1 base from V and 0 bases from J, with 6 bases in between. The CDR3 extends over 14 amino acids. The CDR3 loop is CASSLGAVNTEAFF. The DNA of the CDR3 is TGTGCCAGCAGTTTAGGTGCAGTGAACACTGAAGCTTTCTTT.

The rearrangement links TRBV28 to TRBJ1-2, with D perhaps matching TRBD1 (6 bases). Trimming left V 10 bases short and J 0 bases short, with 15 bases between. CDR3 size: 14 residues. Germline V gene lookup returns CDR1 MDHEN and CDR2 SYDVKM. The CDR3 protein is CATKGGKTNYGYTF. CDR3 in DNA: TGTGCCACAAAGGGGGGGAAAACTAACTATGGCTACACCTTC.

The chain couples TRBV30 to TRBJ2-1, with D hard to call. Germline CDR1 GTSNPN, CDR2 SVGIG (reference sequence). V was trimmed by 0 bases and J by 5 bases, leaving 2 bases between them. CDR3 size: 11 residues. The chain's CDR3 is CAWSVHNEQFF. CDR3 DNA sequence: TGTGCCTGGAGTGTACACAATGAGCAGTTCTTC.

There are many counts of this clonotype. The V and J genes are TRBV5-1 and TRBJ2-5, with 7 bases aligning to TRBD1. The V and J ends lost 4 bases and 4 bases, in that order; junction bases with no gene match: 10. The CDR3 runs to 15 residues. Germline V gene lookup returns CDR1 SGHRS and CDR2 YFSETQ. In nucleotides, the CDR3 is TGCGCCAGCAGCCCAAGACAGGGCCAGCCAGAGACCCAGTACTTC. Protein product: CASSPRQGQPETQYF.

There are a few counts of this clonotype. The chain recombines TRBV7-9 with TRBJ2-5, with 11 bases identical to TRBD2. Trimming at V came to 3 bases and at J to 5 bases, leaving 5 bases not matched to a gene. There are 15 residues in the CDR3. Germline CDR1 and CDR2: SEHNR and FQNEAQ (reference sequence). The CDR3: CASSFTSGGSETQYF. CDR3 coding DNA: TGTGCCAGCAGCTTTACTAGCGGGGGAAGTGAGACCCAGTACTTC.

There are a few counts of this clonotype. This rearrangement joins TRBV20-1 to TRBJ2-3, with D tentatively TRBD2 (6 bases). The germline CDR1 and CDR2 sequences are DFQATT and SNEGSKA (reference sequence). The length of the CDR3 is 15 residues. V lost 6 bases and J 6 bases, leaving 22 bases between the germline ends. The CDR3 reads CSAARGSDLSDTQYF. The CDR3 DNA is TGCAGTGCGGCTCGGGGGTCTGATTTGAGCGATACGCAGTATTTT.

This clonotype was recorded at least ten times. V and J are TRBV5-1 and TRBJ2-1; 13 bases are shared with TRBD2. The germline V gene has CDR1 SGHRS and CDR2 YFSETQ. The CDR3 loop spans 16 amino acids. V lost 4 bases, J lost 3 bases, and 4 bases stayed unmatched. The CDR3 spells CASSPGTSGIYNEQFF. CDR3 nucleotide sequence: TGCGCCAGCAGCCCAGGGACTAGCGGGATCTACAATGAGCAGTTCTTC.

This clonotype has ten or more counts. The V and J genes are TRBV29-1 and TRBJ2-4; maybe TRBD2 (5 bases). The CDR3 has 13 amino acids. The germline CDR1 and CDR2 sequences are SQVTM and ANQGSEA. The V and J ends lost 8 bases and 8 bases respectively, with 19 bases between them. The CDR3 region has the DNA TGCAGCTCACAACTAGGACCCCAAGACATTCAGTACTTC. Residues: CSSQLGPQDIQYF. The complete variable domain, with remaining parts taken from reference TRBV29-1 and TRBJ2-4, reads SAVISQKPSRDICQRGTSLTIQCQVDSQVTMMFWYRQQPGQSLTLIATANQGSEATYESGFVIDKFPISRPNLTFSTLTVSNMSPEDSSIYLCSSQLGPQDIQYFGAGTRLSVL.

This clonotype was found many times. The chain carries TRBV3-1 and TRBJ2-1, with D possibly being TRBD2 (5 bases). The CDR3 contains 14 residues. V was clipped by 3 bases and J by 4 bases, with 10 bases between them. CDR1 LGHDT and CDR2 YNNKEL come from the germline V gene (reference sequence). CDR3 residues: CASSHQRRYNEQFF. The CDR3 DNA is TGTGCCAGCAGCCACCAAAGGAGGTACAATGAGCAGTTCTTC.